This T cell receptor beta chain was profiled in a study of technical replicates of blood from four donors. CDR3 length equals 16 residues. Germline values: CDR1 SGHRS, CDR2 YFSETQ. The V segment lost 5 bases and the J segment 6 bases; nucleotides outside the gene matches: 17. The protocol was immunoSEQ multiplex PCR, while the TCRdb copy is restricted to in-frame clones and leaves out a portion. The sample has about 62,000 clones; more than 75% are singletons. The TCR sequence derives from a human donor in good health. Some clones in this sample may be carry-over from other donors' samples. The sample taken for sequencing was PBMCs. This chain joins TRBV5-1 and TRBJ2-7, with 7 bases that match TRBD1. The CDR3 sequence: CASSLFTGQANGEQYF. CDR3 nucleotides: TGCGCCAGCAGTCTATTTACAGGACAGGCTAATGGCGAGCAGTACTTC.